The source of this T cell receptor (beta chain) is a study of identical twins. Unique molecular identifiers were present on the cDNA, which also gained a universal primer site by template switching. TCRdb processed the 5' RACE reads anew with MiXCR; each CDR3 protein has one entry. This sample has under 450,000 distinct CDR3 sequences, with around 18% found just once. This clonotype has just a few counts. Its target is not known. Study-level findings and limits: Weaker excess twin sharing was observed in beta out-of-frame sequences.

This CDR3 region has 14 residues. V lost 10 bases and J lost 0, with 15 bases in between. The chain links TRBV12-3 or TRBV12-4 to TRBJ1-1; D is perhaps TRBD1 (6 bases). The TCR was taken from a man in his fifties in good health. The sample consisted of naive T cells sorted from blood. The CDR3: CATTNPGVNTEAFF. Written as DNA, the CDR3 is TGTGCCACCACTAACCCAGGGGTGAACACTGAAGCTTTCTTT.